These 26 T cell receptor beta chains were all obtained from the same sample, sequenced in a study of early T cells in non-severe SARS-CoV-2 infection (dated by TCRdb to about 2021). Library preparation employed 5' RACE. These reads were obtained on a NextSeq 500. The public sequencing data were trimmed at Q25 with fastp and processed into clonotypes with MiXCR by TCRdb, which kept only in-frame beta chains. Rows are unified per CDR3 protein, each entry keeping the most common DNA and genes. The sample includes 20,000 to 30,000 distinct CDR3 sequences, with 5.5% observed a single time. The ten largest clones represent 2% to 2.5% of the sample. What was sequenced was whole blood. These receptor sequences come from an adult who was a healthcare worker with PCR-confirmed SARS-CoV-2 infection or an uninfected control (not recorded which).

This clonotype was detected ten times or more. Sequence at one end of the junction differs from germline and may be a read error. This chain links TRBV12-3 or TRBV12-4 with TRBJ2-1; 8 bases are shared with TRBD1. The CDR3 runs 13 residues. The CDR3 DNA is TGTGCCAGCAGTTTAGGGGGGACAGGCGAGCTGTTCTTC. It is translated as CASSLGGTGELFF.

This clonotype was detected ten times or more. The V call is TRBV29-1, the J call TRBJ2-3; 8 bases line up with TRBD2. The CDR3 is 16 amino acids. Germline values: CDR1 SQVTM, CDR2 ANQGSEA. Losses at the gene ends were 4 bases for V and 3 bases for J; bases not matched to a gene: 12. The CDR3 spells CSVGPPGAGETDTQYF. The CDR3 bases are TGCAGCGTTGGGCCTCCGGGAGCGGGGGAAACAGATACGCAGTATTTT.

This clonotype was counted ten times or more. V and J are TRBV29-1 and TRBJ2-1; 10 nucleotides line up with TRBD2. V gave up 4 bases and J gave up 15 bases; unmatched junction bases: 15. The germline V gene encodes CDR1 SQVTM and CDR2 ANQGSEA. The CDR3 covers 14 residues. The CDR3 sequence: CSVVRMERGGLWFF. DNA of the CDR3: TGCAGCGTTGTGCGAATGGAGCGGGGGGGCCTATGGTTCTTC.

This clonotype was seen at least ten times. This chain connects TRBV5-5 to TRBJ2-5; D gene ambiguous. The CDR3 runs to 13 residues. V was clipped by 1 base and J by 3 bases, with 7 bases between them. From germline, CDR1 is SGHKS and CDR2 YYEKEE (reference sequence). The CDR3 reads CASSLRAEETQYF. The CDR3 DNA follows: TGTGCCAGCAGCTTGCGGGCGGAAGAGACCCAGTACTTC.

This clonotype was seen more than once but under ten times. The rearrangement joins TRBV6-6 to TRBJ2-3; D is unclear. Germline-derived CDR1 and CDR2 are MNHNY and SVGAGI (reference sequence). The CDR3 sequence is 15 residues long. Trimming stripped 5 bases from V and 4 bases from J, with 16 bases between. CDR3 region: CASSQDQYKADTQYF. The CDR3 DNA follows: TGTGCCAGCAGTCAAGACCAATACAAGGCAGATACGCAGTATTTT.

The genes are TRBV7-6 and TRBJ2-7; D is possibly TRBD2 (6 bases). Germline V gene sequence: CDR1 SGHVS, CDR2 FNYEAQ. The CDR3 spans 16 residues. V dropped 5 bases and J dropped 2 bases, with 19 bases sitting between them. DNA for the CDR3: TGTGCCAGCAGCCCCCTAGGGAGGTACATTCCCTACGAGCAGTACTTC. This gives the protein CASSPLGRYIPYEQYF.

Notes on this clonotype: A much larger clone differs from this one at a single base, so this may be a read error. In DNA form, the CDR3 reads TGTGCCAGCAGCCCTCAGGGGGTGGTATCCTACAATGAGCAGTTCTTC. Protein sequence: CASSPQGVVSYNEQFF. V is TRBV7-2 and J is TRBJ2-1; 7 bases line up with TRBD1. V was pared by 5 bases and J by 1 base, with 8 bases of the junction left unmatched. CDR3 length equals 16 residues. CDR1 and CDR2 (germline): SGHTA, FQGNSA.

This clonotype was detected ten times or more. This chain links TRBV6-8 with TRBJ2-7, with a tentative D call TRBD1 (6 bases). CDR3 size: 14 residues. Germline CDR1 reads MNHGY; CDR2 reads SAAAGT. Trimming shortened V by 2 bases and J by 3 bases, and 11 bases separated the two germline ends. CDR3 in amino acids: CASSYQGQRYEQYF. The CDR3 DNA is TGTGCCAGCAGTTACCAGGGACAACGCTACGAGCAGTACTTC.

Only a few counts were recorded for this clonotype. The chain joins TRBV28 to TRBJ1-1; 8 bases map to TRBD1. Trimming removed 6 bases from V and 0 bases from J; junction bases left unmatched: 3. The CDR3 is 14 residues long. CDR1 is MDHEN, CDR2 SYDVKM, per germline. The CDR3 sequence is CASSLTGVNTEAFF. DNA for the CDR3: TGTGCCAGCAGCCTGACAGGGGTGAACACTGAAGCTTTCTTT. Based on the CDR3 plus reference TRBV28 and TRBJ1-1, the full variable domain is DVKVTQSSRYLVKRTGEKVFLECVQDMDHENMFWYRQDPGLGLRLIYFSYDVKMKEKGDIPEGYSVSREKKERFSLILESASTNQTSMYLCASSLTGVNTEAFFGQGTRLTVV.

V usage is TRBV5-1 and J usage is TRBJ2-7, with 8 positions matching TRBD1. CDR1 and CDR2 from the germline V gene are SGHRS and YFSETQ. CDR3 size: 13 residues. Germline trimming cut 5 bases from V and 3 bases from J; bases unmatched to any gene: 4. CDR3 DNA: TGCGCCAGCAGTGACAGGGGCATCTACGAGCAGTACTTC. This gives the protein CASSDRGIYEQYF.

This clonotype came up many times. The gene calls are TRBV11-2 and TRBJ2-7; D possibly corresponds to TRBD2 (5 bases). Trimming took 3 bases from V and 2 from J, leaving 14 bases between them. Germline-derived CDR1 and CDR2 are SGHAT and FQNNGV. This CDR3 has 15 amino acids. Written as DNA, the CDR3 is TGTGCCAGCAGCTTGGGCCAGCGGCCGCCCTACGAGCAGTACTTC. This sequence encodes CASSLGQRPPYEQYF.

By share, this clonotype counts as medium-sized. V gene TRBV29-1 combines with J gene TRBJ1-3; D may be TRBD1 (6 bases). Trimming shortened V by 6 bases and J by 3 bases, and 15 bases separated the two germline ends. The CDR3 sequence is 14 residues long. CDR1 is SQVTM and CDR2 is ANQGSEA in the germline V gene. The CDR3 DNA sequence: TGCAGCGTCTCAGGGGCGTCAGGTGGAAACACCATATATTTT. The encoded protein is CSVSGASGGNTIYF.

This clonotype appeared many times. This chain joins TRBV6-1 and TRBJ1-2; 10 bases fit TRBD1. The germline V gene has CDR1 MNHNS and CDR2 SASEGT. The V gene end was trimmed by 1 base and the J gene end by 4 bases; junction bases not matched to a gene: 3. The CDR3 runs 15 residues. The CDR3 here is CASSEGQGAFYGYTF. In nucleotides, the CDR3 is TGTGCCAGCAGTGAAGGACAGGGGGCTTTCTATGGCTACACCTTC.

V is TRBV19 and J is TRBJ1-6; TRBD1 matches at 8 bases. Germline CDR1 and CDR2: LNHDA and SQIVND (reference sequence). The CDR3 totals 13 residues. The J segment lost 8 bases and the V segment lost 9 bases, leaving 6 bases of the junction unmatched. The CDR3 is CASRDRLDSPLHF. In DNA, the CDR3 is TGTGCCAGCCGGGACAGGCTTGATTCACCCCTCCACTTT. The full variable domain, its missing parts supplied by reference TRBV19 and TRBJ1-6, is DGGITQSPKYLFRKEGQNVTLSCEQNLNHDAMYWYRQDPGQGLRLIYYSQIVNDFQKGDIAEGYSVSREKKESFPLTVTSAQKNPTAFYLCASRDRLDSPLHFGNGTRLTVT.

In its sample, this clonotype was seen many times. The chain couples TRBV29-1 to TRBJ2-1; TRBD1 aligns across 7 bases. J lost 4 bases, V lost 8 bases, and 8 bases had no gene match. The CDR3 has 13 amino acids. CDR1 SQVTM and CDR2 ANQGSEA come from the germline V gene. This CDR3 is CSFSGQRYNEQFF. The CDR3 DNA follows: TGCAGCTTTTCGGGACAGAGATACAATGAGCAGTTCTTC.

The CDR3 spells CASSPGTGGDTQYF. CDR3 in DNA: TGTGCCAGCAGTCCTGGGACAGGGGGGGATACGCAGTATTTT. V usage is TRBV11-2 and J usage is TRBJ2-3, with 11 bases that match TRBD1. CDR1 is SGHAT and CDR2 is FQNNGV in the germline V gene. The ends lost 6 bases at V and 6 bases at J; junction bases unmatched: 5. The CDR3 spans 14 residues.

This clonotype was observed at least ten times. This chain joins TRBV20-1 and TRBJ2-7; 10 bases match TRBD1. The V segment lost 6 bases and the J segment 5 bases; nucleotides outside the gene matches: 10. Germline lookup yields CDR1 DFQATT and CDR2 SNEGSKA (reference sequence). The CDR3 runs 14 residues. This chain's CDR3 is CSAPRKTGGNEQYF. The CDR3 DNA follows: TGCAGTGCGCCCCGAAAGACAGGGGGCAACGAGCAGTACTTC.

Many counts were recorded for this clonotype. The chain employs TRBV6-1 and TRBJ2-5; D not certain. Looked up from germline, CDR1 is MNHNS and CDR2 is SASEGT. Trimming cost V 0 bases and J 2 bases, with 13 bases left between them. The CDR3 has 16 residues. CDR3 loop: CASSEASLWQQETQYF. The CDR3 region has the DNA TGTGCCAGCAGTGAAGCTTCGTTGTGGCAGCAAGAGACCCAGTACTTC.

J is TRBJ2-1 and V is TRBV4-3, with D possibly TRBD1 on 6 matching bases. V was shortened by 0 bases and J by 5 bases, with 11 bases between the two germline ends. Germline loops: CDR1 LGHNA, CDR2 YSLEER. The CDR3 loop spans 15 amino acids. CDR3 residues: CASSQDRGGNNEQFF. CDR3 in DNA: TGCGCCAGCAGCCAAGATCGTGGGGGCAACAATGAGCAGTTCTTC.

The J gene is TRBJ2-1, the V gene TRBV5-1, with D perhaps matching TRBD1 (5 bases). Per the germline V gene, CDR1 is SGHRS and CDR2 is YFSETQ. CDR3 length: 14 residues. Trimming left V 2 bases short and J 8 bases short, with 14 bases between. CDR3 loop: CASSFRLQGHEQFF. The CDR3 coding sequence is TGCGCCAGCAGCTTTAGACTGCAGGGCCATGAGCAGTTCTTC. The full variable domain, with the rest looked up from reference TRBV5-1 and TRBJ2-1, is KAGVTQTPRYLIKTRGQQVTLSCSPISGHRSVSWYQQTPGQGLQFLFEYFSETQRNKGNFPGRFSGRQFSNSRSEMNVSTLELGDSALYLCASSFRLQGHEQFFGPGTRLTVL.

V gene TRBV5-1 combines with J gene TRBJ1-3; unclear D gene. The CDR3 has 14 residues. V lost 4 bases and J lost 2, with 10 bases in between. Looked up from germline, CDR1 is SGHRS and CDR2 is YFSETQ. CDR3 sequence: CASSPDTTGNTIYF. CDR3 coding DNA: TGCGCCAGCAGCCCCGACACCACTGGAAACACCATATATTTT.

In its sample, this clonotype was seen many times. V usage is TRBV9 and J usage is TRBJ1-4, with 8 bases matching TRBD1. Trimming at V came to 1 base and at J to 7 bases, leaving 9 bases not matched to a gene. The germline gives CDR1 SGDLS, CDR2 YYNGEE. The CDR3 covers 16 residues. CDR3 loop: CASSVSGQGGFEKLFF. CDR3 coding DNA: TGTGCCAGCAGCGTATCTGGACAGGGTGGCTTTGAAAAACTGTTTTTT.

This clonotype was counted many times. The germline gene is not matched at one end of the junction; a read error may be the cause. The chain joins TRBV20-1 to TRBJ1-2; no definite D call. CDR3 length equals 11 residues. Looked up from germline, CDR1 is DFQATT and CDR2 is SNEGSKA (reference sequence). CDR3 sequence reads: CSTSLGYGYTF. CDR3 nucleotides: TGCAGTACTAGTCTTGGCTATGGCTACACCTTC.

In its sample, this clonotype was seen a few times. V is TRBV6-2 or TRBV6-3 and J is TRBJ1-6; D is undetermined. The germline V gene has CDR1 MNHEY and CDR2 SVGEGT. V lost 2 bases to trimming and J lost 7 bases, with 12 bases between them. CDR3 size: 15 residues. Here the CDR3 DNA reads TGTGCCAGCAGTTACCGTGAGGTGGTGAATTCACCCCTCCACTTT. It yields the protein CASSYREVVNSPLHF.

This clonotype turned up a few times. This chain's CDR3 is CASSFLSRLDTEAFF. In nucleotides, the CDR3 is TGTGCCAGCAGCTTTCTATCCCGTCTGGACACTGAAGCTTTCTTT. The V gene is TRBV7-2, the J gene TRBJ1-1; D is unclear. The CDR3 loop spans 15 amino acids. With 3 bases removed from V and 3 bases from J, the gap between germline ends came to 14 bases. Germline values: CDR1 SGHTA, CDR2 FQGNSA.

This clonotype was seen at least ten times. The rearrangement joins TRBV29-1 to TRBJ1-3; possible D gene TRBD1, 5 bases. This CDR3 comprises 14 residues. The germline V gene encodes CDR1 SQVTM and CDR2 ANQGSEA. The V end lost 7 bases, the J end lost 0 bases, and 13 bases lay between the germline ends. The CDR3 DNA sequence: TGCAGCGCTCTGGGGGGGAGCTCTGGAAACACCATATATTTT. Translation gives CSALGGSSGNTIYF.